Following are 24 T cell receptor beta chains from one sample sequenced in a study of identical twins. A single record per CDR3 protein comes from TCRdb applying MiXCR to the 5' RACE reads. The data hold about 530,000 distinct CDR3 sequences, with around 22% observed a single time. The sample was also reused in another study, on yellow fever vaccine responses in identical twins.

The sequenced material came from CD4+ T cells sorted from blood. The receptors originated from a woman aged 18-30 years in good health.

DNA of the CDR3: TGTGCCAGCAGCTTAGCAATTAGCGGGGGTTCCTACAATGAGCAGTTCTTC. This translates into CASSLAISGGSYNEQFF. The chain is built from TRBV7-2 and TRBJ2-1; 9 positions match TRBD2. Unmatched junction bases numbered 4, after V lost 0 bases and J lost 1 base. Germline-derived CDR1 and CDR2 are SGHTA and FQGNSA. The CDR3 consists of 17 residues.

This rearrangement joins TRBV12-3 or TRBV12-4 to TRBJ1-5; TRBD1 is a possible D gene (6 bases). V shed 3 bases and J shed 2 bases, with 14 bases lying between them. CDR3 length: 16 amino acids. The CDR3 reads CASSLAGAFGNQPQHF. Here the CDR3 DNA reads TGTGCCAGCAGTTTGGCAGGGGCCTTTGGCAATCAGCCCCAGCATTTT.

This clonotype was observed a few times. This chain joins TRBV6-1 and TRBJ1-2; the D is unclear. This CDR3 spans 10 amino acids. The germline gives CDR1 MNHNS, CDR2 SASEGT. V lost 0 bases and J 11 bases, leaving 4 bases between the germline ends. CDR3 sequence: CASSEAKYTF. CDR3 DNA sequence: TGTGCCAGCAGTGAAGCGAAGTACACCTTC.

This clonotype appeared a few times. This chain uses TRBV19 with TRBJ2-5; possible D gene TRBD1, 6 bases. CDR3 length equals 15 residues. V shed 9 bases and J shed 2 bases, with 19 bases lying between them. Germline V gene sequence: CDR1 LNHDA, CDR2 SQIVND (reference sequence). This CDR3 reads CASSPAGQTQETQYF. CDR3 coding DNA: TGTGCCAGCTCCCCAGCTGGACAGACACAAGAGACCCAGTACTTC.

This clonotype has just a few counts. CDR3: CASSLTGNRGQPQHF. The DNA of the CDR3 is TGTGCCAGCAGTCTCACAGGGAACCGGGGTCAGCCCCAGCATTTT. The rearrangement links TRBV12-3 or TRBV12-4 to TRBJ1-5; D possibly corresponds to TRBD1 (6 bases). Trimming shortened V by 5 bases and J by 6 bases, and 17 bases separated the two germline ends. The CDR3 has 15 amino acids.

The chain joins TRBV12-3 or TRBV12-4 to TRBJ1-2, with 8 nucleotides matching TRBD1. The CDR3 runs to 15 residues. Unmatched junction bases numbered 9, after V lost 1 base and J lost 8 bases. In DNA, the CDR3 is TGTGCCAGCAGTTTAGGTCACGGGACAGGCGAGGGCTACACCTTC. Encoded protein: CASSLGHGTGEGYTF.

This clonotype was observed a handful of times. V is TRBV7-3 and J is TRBJ2-3, with TRBD2 matching 8 bases. From germline, CDR1 is SGHTA and CDR2 FQGTGA. This CDR3 region has 16 residues. V trimming: 5 bases; J trimming: 2 bases; junction bases outside the gene matches: 9. Written as DNA, the CDR3 is TGTGCCAGCAGCCCCCGCGCTAGCGGGTCCACAGATACGCAGTATTTT. Residues: CASSPRASGSTDTQYF.

This clonotype was observed a handful of times. The chain recombines TRBV3-1 with TRBJ2-3, with 9 bases that match TRBD1. The CDR3 covers 16 residues. V was pared by 0 bases and J by 3 bases, with 4 bases of the junction left unmatched. In germline, CDR1 is LGHDT, CDR2 YNNKEL (reference sequence). In DNA form, the CDR3 reads TGTGCCAGCAGCCAAGATCTTGGGACAGGGACAGATACGCAGTATTTT. Encoded protein: CASSQDLGTGTDTQYF.

The chain carries TRBV6-1 and TRBJ1-2; unclear D gene. This CDR3 is 13 amino acids long. Germline lookup yields CDR1 MNHNS and CDR2 SASEGT. Deletions cut 6 bases from V and 8 bases from J, with 16 bases between. DNA for the CDR3: TGTGCCAGCAGGGTGGACTCCCTCGAGGGCTACACCTTC. It yields the protein CASRVDSLEGYTF.

This chain uses TRBV29-1 with TRBJ2-7; 9 nucleotides match TRBD1. Germline lookup yields CDR1 SQVTM and CDR2 ANQGSEA. V lost 7 bases, J lost 6 bases, and 7 bases stayed unmatched. The CDR3 length is 12 residues. CDR3 nucleotide sequence: TGCAGCGGTACCGGGACAGGGTCCGAGCAGTACTTC. Encoded protein: CSGTGTGSEQYF.

This clonotype was seen a handful of times. This chain uses TRBV28 with TRBJ2-2; D gene unclear. Germline-derived CDR1 and CDR2 are MDHEN and SYDVKM. CDR3 length equals 14 residues. V was cut by 6 bases and J by 1 base, with 9 bases left in between. The CDR3 here is CASRRAVNTGELFF. The CDR3 DNA reads as TGTGCCAGCAGACGGGCAGTGAACACCGGGGAGCTGTTTTTT. Full variable domain (rest looked up from reference TRBV28 and TRBJ2-2): DVKVTQSSRYLVKRTGEKVFLECVQDMDHENMFWYRQDPGLGLRLIYFSYDVKMKEKGDIPEGYSVSREKKERFSLILESASTNQTSMYLCASRRAVNTGELFFGEGSRLTVL.

This clonotype was seen a handful of times. This chain uses TRBV24-1 with TRBJ2-1, with D maybe TRBD1 (6 bases). Germline-derived CDR1 and CDR2 are KGHDR and SFDVKD. The ends were cut back, 9 bases at V and 6 bases at J, with 11 bases in the middle. The CDR3 runs to 12 residues. In DNA form, the CDR3 reads TGTGCCACCTCCGGGACAATCAATGAGCAGTTCTTC. Its protein is CATSGTINEQFF.

The chain links TRBV20-1 to TRBJ2-3; D is perhaps TRBD1 (5 bases). This CDR3 comprises 18 residues. Trimming removed 1 base at V and 2 bases at J, with 22 bases between. Germline V gene lookup returns CDR1 DFQATT and CDR2 SNEGSKA (reference sequence). Here the CDR3 DNA reads TGCAGTGCTAGAGGTCTGGGTGGAGTGGGGCCTGACACAGATACGCAGTATTTT. Its protein product is CSARGLGGVGPDTDTQYF.

The rearrangement uses TRBV28 and TRBJ2-2, with D unresolved. Germline loops: CDR1 MDHEN, CDR2 SYDVKM. Trimming removed 3 bases at V and 3 bases at J, with 8 bases between. The CDR3 is made up of 14 amino acids. The CDR3 here is CASSFLTYTGELFF. CDR3 DNA: TGTGCCAGCAGTTTCTTGACCTACACCGGGGAGCTGTTTTTT. Combining the CDR3 with reference TRBV28 and TRBJ2-2 gives the whole variable domain DVKVTQSSRYLVKRTGEKVFLECVQDMDHENMFWYRQDPGLGLRLIYFSYDVKMKEKGDIPEGYSVSREKKERFSLILESASTNQTSMYLCASSFLTYTGELFFGEGSRLTVL.

The V and J genes are TRBV7-3 and TRBJ2-1; 12 bases are a match to TRBD2. Germline V CDR1 and CDR2: SGHTA, FQGTGA. V gave up 5 bases and J gave up 9 bases; unmatched junction bases: 11. CDR3 size: 16 residues. The CDR3 DNA reads TGTGCCAGCAGCCCGACGGCTAGCGGGAGGGCGAGTGAGCAGTTCTTC. It specifies CASSPTASGRASEQFF. The whole variable domain, remainder taken from reference TRBV7-3 and TRBJ2-1, is GAGVSQTPSNKVTEKGKYVELRCDPISGHTALYWYRQSLGQGPEFLIYFQGTGAADDSGLPNDRFFAVRPEGSVSTLKIQRTERGDSAVYLCASSPTASGRASEQFFGPGTRLTVL.

This clonotype came up a few times. The rearrangement uses TRBV5-1 and TRBJ2-1; 11 positions match TRBD2. The CDR3 has 15 residues. In germline, CDR1 is SGHRS, CDR2 YFSETQ. Trimming removed 4 bases from V and 7 bases from J; junction bases left unmatched: 7. The CDR3 DNA is TGCGCCAGCAGCCGTAGCGGGAGGGCGCCGAATGAGCAGTTCTTC. Its protein is CASSRSGRAPNEQFF.

This rearrangement joins TRBV6-1 to TRBJ2-3, with D unresolved. V shed 3 bases and J shed 6 bases, with 4 bases lying between them. Germline V gene lookup returns CDR1 MNHNS and CDR2 SASEGT. There are 11 residues in the CDR3. The CDR3 DNA reads as TGTGCCAGCAGTGATGCCGATACGCAGTATTTT. As protein: CASSDADTQYF.

This clonotype was detected only a few times. This chain connects TRBV6-1 to TRBJ1-5; perhaps TRBD1 as D (6 bases). Germline values: CDR1 MNHNS, CDR2 SASEGT. V lost 7 bases to trimming and J lost 7 bases, with 17 bases between them. CDR3 size: 14 residues. The CDR3 coding sequence is TGTGCCAGCACCACGAGGCAGGGGAGGCAGCCCCAGCATTTT. This translates into CASTTRQGRQPQHF.

This clonotype has a handful of counts. V gene TRBV6-1 combines with J gene TRBJ2-7; maybe TRBD1 (5 bases). Trimming stripped 6 bases from V and 1 base from J, with 19 bases between. CDR1 is MNHNS and CDR2 is SASEGT in the germline V gene. The CDR3 totals 16 residues. The CDR3 loop reads CASRPSVQDTSYEQYF. The CDR3 DNA reads TGTGCCAGCAGACCATCCGTCCAGGACACGTCCTACGAGCAGTACTTC.

Ten or more counts support this clonotype. The chain has TRBV3-1 and TRBJ2-7; TRBD2 aligns across 10 bases. There are 15 residues in the CDR3. The V gene end was trimmed by 1 base and the J gene end by 0 bases; junction bases not matched to a gene: 0. In germline, CDR1 is LGHDT, CDR2 YNNKEL (reference sequence). CDR3 loop: CASSQASGSSYEQYF. In nucleotides, the CDR3 is TGTGCCAGCAGCCAAGCTAGCGGGAGCTCCTACGAGCAGTACTTC.

This clonotype was seen only a few times. The gene calls are TRBV6-1 and TRBJ1-5; D is possibly TRBD1 (5 bases). This CDR3 contains 16 residues. The germline CDR1 and CDR2 sequences are MNHNS and SASEGT. Trimming took 0 bases from V and 4 from J, leaving 13 bases between them. The CDR3 protein is CASSEAGGTVNQPQHF. CDR3 DNA: TGTGCCAGCAGTGAAGCGGGCGGGACGGTAAATCAGCCCCAGCATTTT.

CDR3 coding DNA: TGTGCCAGCAGCTTAGAGACGTTCACTGAAGCTTTCTTT. Translated, it gives CASSLETFTEAFF. The chain has TRBV11-2 and TRBJ1-1; no clear D gene. The germline gives CDR1 SGHAT, CDR2 FQNNGV. The CDR3 totals 13 residues. The germline V and J ends were trimmed by 0 bases and 4 bases, with 6 bases remaining between them. Supplemented by reference TRBV11-2 and TRBJ1-1, the full variable domain reads EAGVAQSPRYKIIEKRQSVAFWCNPISGHATLYWYQQILGQGPKLLIQFQNNGVVDDSQLPKDRFSAERLKGVDSTLKIQPAKLEDSAVYLCASSLETFTEAFFGQGTRLTVV.

Ten or more counts support this clonotype. This chain links TRBV12-3 or TRBV12-4 with TRBJ2-1; 11 nucleotides match TRBD1. The V segment lost 2 bases and the J segment 8 bases; nucleotides outside the gene matches: 11. The CDR3 length is 17 residues. The CDR3 nucleotides are TGTGCCAGCAGTTTATTGCCCGGGACAGGGGGTCGCGATGAGCAGTTCTTC. This gives the protein CASSLLPGTGGRDEQFF.

This clonotype turned up a few times. This chain uses TRBV6-6 with TRBJ2-5; D ambiguous. With 5 bases removed from V and 9 bases from J, the gap between germline ends came to 16 bases. Germline lookup yields CDR1 MNHNY and CDR2 SVGAGI (reference sequence). The CDR3 runs 13 residues. The CDR3 region has the DNA TGTGCCAGCAGTGGCCAAGGCGAAGTGGCCCAGTACTTC. As protein: CASSGQGEVAQYF.